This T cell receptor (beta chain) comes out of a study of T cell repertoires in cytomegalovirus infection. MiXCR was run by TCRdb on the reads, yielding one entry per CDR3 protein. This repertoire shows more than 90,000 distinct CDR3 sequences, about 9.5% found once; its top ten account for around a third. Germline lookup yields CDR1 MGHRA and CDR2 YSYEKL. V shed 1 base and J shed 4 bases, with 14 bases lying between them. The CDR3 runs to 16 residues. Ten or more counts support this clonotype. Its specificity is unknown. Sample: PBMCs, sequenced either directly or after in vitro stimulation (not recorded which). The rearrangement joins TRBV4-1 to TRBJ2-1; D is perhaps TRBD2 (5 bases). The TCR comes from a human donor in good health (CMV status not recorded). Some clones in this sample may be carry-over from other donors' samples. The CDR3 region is CASSQASGDGYNEQFF. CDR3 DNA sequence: TGCGCCAGCAGCCAAGCTTCCGGGGATGGGTACAATGAGCAGTTCTTC.